Presented here are 7 T cell receptor beta chains from one specimen sequenced in a study of blood T cell repertoires in COVID-19. Profiled with immunoSEQ multiplex PCR; TCRdb holds only in-frame clones, not every one. Of roughly 230,000 clones listed, about 90% are singletons. The sample comprised peripheral blood. The receptor set was obtained from a woman aged 60 to 75 with COVID-19, enrolled during active disease.

V is TRBV5-4 and J is TRBJ2-3; TRBD1 is a possible D gene (7 bases). The CDR3 is made up of 16 amino acids. Germline V CDR1 and CDR2: SGHNT, YYREEE (reference sequence). Trimming took off 0 bases at V and 4 bases at J, with 15 bases between the two ends. Written as DNA, the CDR3 is TGTGCCAGCAGCTTGGTTGGAGGGGGCTTGTCAGATACGCAGTATTTT. It is translated as CASSLVGGGLSDTQYF.

The chain couples TRBV4-3 to TRBJ2-3; 13 bases line up with TRBD2. Germline V gene lookup returns CDR1 LGHNA and CDR2 YSLEER. Trimming took 1 base from V and 4 from J; bases not matched to a gene: 5. The CDR3 loop spans 17 amino acids. CDR3 sequence: CASSQATGLAGADTQYF. The CDR3 nucleotides are TGCGCCAGCAGCCAAGCGACAGGACTAGCGGGGGCAGATACGCAGTATTTT.

The chain combines TRBV6-5 with TRBJ1-1; 7 nucleotides line up with TRBD1. The CDR3 totals 13 residues. V lost 8 bases and J lost 1; bases outside the gene matches: 4. Germline loops: CDR1 MNHEY, CDR2 SVGAGI. CDR3 in DNA: TGTGCCAGCGGTACAGGGGCGAACACTGAAGCTTTCTTT. The encoded protein is CASGTGANTEAFF.

This clone was seen once. V and J are TRBV15 and TRBJ2-1; 13 positions match TRBD2. V lost 1 base, J lost 8 bases, and 2 bases stayed unmatched. This CDR3 is 15 amino acids long. Germline-derived CDR1 and CDR2 are LNHNV and YYDKDF (reference sequence). CDR3 sequence reads: CATSRAGTSGDEQFF. DNA for the CDR3: TGTGCCACCAGCAGAGCCGGGACTAGCGGGGATGAGCAGTTCTTC. Using reference TRBV15 and TRBJ2-1 for the parts outside the CDR3, the full variable domain is DAMVIQNPRYQVTQFGKPVTLSCSQTLNHNVMYWYQQKSSQAPKLLFHYYDKDFNNEADTPDNFQSRRPNTSFCFLDIRSPGLGDTAMYLCATSRAGTSGDEQFFGPGTRLTVL.

The genes are TRBV19 and TRBJ1-5, with no clear D. The CDR3 has 13 residues. The germline CDR1 and CDR2 sequences are LNHDA and SQIVND (reference sequence). V lost 10 bases, J lost 1 base, and 11 bases lay in between. CDR3 sequence reads: CATRIESNQPQHF. The CDR3 coding sequence is TGTGCCACCCGCATTGAGAGCAATCAGCCCCAGCATTTT.

This chain links TRBV7-2 with TRBJ2-1; D is possibly TRBD1 (5 bases). Germline V gives CDR1 SGHTA, CDR2 FQGNSA. The V end lost 1 base, the J end lost 8 bases, and 15 bases lay between the germline ends. The CDR3 runs 15 residues. In nucleotides, the CDR3 is TGTGCCAGCAGCTTAGTGTTAGTGAGCAGGGATGAGCAGTTCTTC. Protein product: CASSLVLVSRDEQFF.

The chain combines TRBV9 with TRBJ1-6; D may be TRBD1 (6 bases). Germline CDR1 reads SGDLS; CDR2 reads YYNGEE. This CDR3 spans 16 amino acids. Between the trimmed V and J ends, which lost 3 bases and 3 bases, there was a span of 13 bases. The DNA of the CDR3 is TGTGCCAGCAGCGCACGACAGGACCTCTATAATTCACCCCTCCACTTT. Its translation: CASSARQDLYNSPLHF.